This T cell receptor beta chain originates from a study of OX40 agonist ivuxolimab in advanced cancers. Study results and limitations: Among the nonresponders, some also had low normalized T-cell clonal expansion. On average, a greater number of expanded clones characterised CD8+ T cells relative to CD4+.

V shed 7 bases and J 3 bases; nucleotides not matched to a gene: 8. CDR3 length equals 16 residues. The germline V gene has CDR1 MGHRA and CDR2 YSYEKL. With regard to this clone: Its target is not known.

Sequencing was performed with immunoSEQ multiplex PCR; in TCRdb, only in-frame clones are kept and a portion is missing. The sample consists of about 99,000 clones, approximately 95% of them appearing once. The chain couples TRBV4-1 to TRBJ2-3; 12 bases are a match to TRBD1. Sample: CD4+ or CD8+ T cells sorted from blood, taken in a trial of the OX40 agonist ivuxolimab. The TCR originated in an adult with an advanced solid tumor such as melanoma, head and neck, liver or kidney cancer. CDR3 DNA sequence: TGCGCCAGCACCGAAAGGGACAGGGGGCCGACAGATACGCAGTATTTT. Translation gives CASTERDRGPTDTQYF.